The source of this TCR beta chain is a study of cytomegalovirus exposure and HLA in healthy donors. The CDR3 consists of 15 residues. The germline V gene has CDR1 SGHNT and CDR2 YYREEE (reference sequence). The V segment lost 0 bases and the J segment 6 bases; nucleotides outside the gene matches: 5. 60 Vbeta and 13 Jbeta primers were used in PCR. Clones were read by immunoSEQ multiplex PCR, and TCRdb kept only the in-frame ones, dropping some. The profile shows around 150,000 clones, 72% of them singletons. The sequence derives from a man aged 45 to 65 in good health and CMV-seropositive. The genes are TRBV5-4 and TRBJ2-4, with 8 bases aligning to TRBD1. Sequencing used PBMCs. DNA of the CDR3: TGTGCCAGCAGCTTGGCCGGACAGGGTGGAAACATTCAGTACTTC. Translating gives CASSLAGQGGNIQYF.